The 11 T cell receptor beta chains listed next were all sequenced from one sample in a study of blood T cell repertoires in COVID-19. This table comes from immunoSEQ multiplex PCR, and its TCRdb copy is limited to in-frame clones, with some not included. The table has tens of thousands of clones, around 86% seen once; the top ten hold about 7%. Sequences were obtained from peripheral blood. All receptors derive from a human donor with active COVID-19. The donor label of this sample is uncertain.

This clone was picked up a small number of times. This chain connects TRBV4-2 to TRBJ2-7; 10 bases are shared with TRBD2. The V and J ends lost 5 bases and 3 bases, in that order; junction bases with no gene match: 7. The CDR3 covers 15 residues. Germline V CDR1 and CDR2: LGHNA, YNFKEQ. The CDR3 sequence: CASSSTSGVIYEQYF. The CDR3 coding sequence is TGTGCCAGCAGCTCTACTAGCGGGGTTATCTACGAGCAGTACTTC.

The J gene is TRBJ2-3, the V gene TRBV11-2; D possibly corresponds to TRBD1 (5 bases). Trimming pared 1 base from V and 1 base from J, leaving 6 bases between. Per the germline V gene, CDR1 is SGHAT and CDR2 is FQNNGV. The CDR3 runs 14 residues. CDR3 DNA sequence: TGTGCCAGCAGCTTAGGGGGCGGCACAGATACGCAGTATTTT. As protein: CASSLGGGTDTQYF.

The chain links TRBV5-1 to TRBJ2-7; TRBD1 is a possible D gene (6 bases). CDR3 size: 14 residues. Per the germline V gene, CDR1 is SGHRS and CDR2 is YFSETQ. V was cut by 5 bases and J by 6 bases, with 18 bases left in between. CDR3 sequence (DNA): TGCGCCAGCAGTCCACAGGGTGGGGTAGGCGAGCAGTACTTC. Amino acid sequence: CASSPQGGVGEQYF.

In its sample, this clone was seen a few times. The chain recombines TRBV11-1 with TRBJ2-3; tentatively, D is TRBD2 (6 bases). This CDR3 is 14 amino acids long. Germline V lookup: CDR1 SGHAT, CDR2 FQDESV (reference sequence). Trimming cost V 5 bases and J 5 bases, with 14 bases left between them. The CDR3 loop reads CASSTSRGKDTQYF. Written as DNA, the CDR3 is TGTGCCAGCAGCACGTCCCGGGGGAAAGATACGCAGTATTTT.

The rearrangement joins TRBV2 to TRBJ1-4; D is perhaps TRBD1 (5 bases). Deletions cut 6 bases from V and 4 bases from J, with 12 bases between. Germline V gene sequence: CDR1 SNHLY, CDR2 FYNNEI. CDR3 length: 14 amino acids. CDR3 in amino acids: CASSPRGYNEKLFF. The CDR3 DNA reads as TGTGCCAGCAGCCCTCGGGGGTATAATGAAAAACTGTTTTTT.

The chain joins TRBV7-2 to TRBJ2-5; 11 positions agree with TRBD2. Germline loops: CDR1 SGHTA, CDR2 FQGNSA. This CDR3 has 16 residues. J lost 4 bases, V lost 5 bases, and 9 bases had no gene match. The CDR3 DNA follows: TGTGCCAGCAGCCCGAGAGCTAGCGGGAGGTCAGAGACCCAGTACTTC. Its protein product is CASSPRASGRSETQYF.

The rearrangement joins TRBV4-3 to TRBJ2-7, with TRBD2 identical over 12 bases. The CDR3 loop spans 17 amino acids. CDR1 is LGHNA, CDR2 YSLEER, per germline. After removal of 5 bases from V and 4 bases from J, the junction contained 12 bases not matched to a gene. The CDR3 DNA follows: TGCGCCAGCAGCATTTGGACTAGCGGGATCGACCATTACGAGCAGTACTTC. Translation gives CASSIWTSGIDHYEQYF.

This clone was counted between two and nine times. V is TRBV6-2 or TRBV6-3 and J is TRBJ2-5, with D unclear. This CDR3 spans 11 amino acids. Germline lookup yields CDR1 MNHEY and CDR2 SVGEGT. V shed 6 bases and J shed 5 bases, with 7 bases lying between them. CDR3 bases: TGTGCCAGCAGCCTTCGGGAGACCCAGTACTTC. Translating it yields CASSLRETQYF.

The sample holds a few counts of this clone. The chain carries TRBV6-1 and TRBJ1-2; tentatively, D is TRBD1 (5 bases). The V gene lost 2 bases and the J gene lost 4 bases, with 14 bases spanning the gap. CDR3 length equals 15 residues. Per germline, CDR1 MNHNS and CDR2 SASEGT. CDR3 in DNA: TGTGCCAGCAGTGAAAAAGGGGCGAAAGTCTATGGCTACACCTTC. This sequence encodes CASSEKGAKVYGYTF.

The chain couples TRBV6-6 to TRBJ1-4; 11 nucleotides line up with TRBD1. Germline V gene data show CDR1 as MNHNY and CDR2 as SVGAGI (reference sequence). J was trimmed by 6 bases and V by 4 bases; bases with no gene match: 4. CDR3 length: 15 residues. The CDR3 nucleotides are TGTGCCAGCAGTTCCGGACAGGGGGCGGATGAAAAACTGTTTTTT. This gives the protein CASSSGQGADEKLFF.

The V gene is TRBV4-3, the J gene TRBJ2-1; possibly TRBD1 for D (6 bases). The ends were cut back, 1 base at V and 3 bases at J, with 19 bases in the middle. Germline loops: CDR1 LGHNA, CDR2 YSLEER. This CDR3 comprises 18 residues. CDR3 sequence: CASSQGVQGLTNYNEQFF. CDR3 bases: TGCGCCAGCAGCCAAGGAGTTCAGGGGCTTACAAACTACAATGAGCAGTTCTTC.